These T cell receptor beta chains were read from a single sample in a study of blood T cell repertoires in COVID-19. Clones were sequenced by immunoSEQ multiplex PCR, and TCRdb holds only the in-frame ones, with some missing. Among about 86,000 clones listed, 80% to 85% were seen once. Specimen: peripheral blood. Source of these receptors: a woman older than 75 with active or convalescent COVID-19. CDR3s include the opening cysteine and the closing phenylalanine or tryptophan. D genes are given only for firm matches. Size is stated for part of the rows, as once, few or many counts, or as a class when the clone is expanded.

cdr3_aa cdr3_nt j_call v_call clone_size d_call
CAWGTPVGATLSYEQYF TGTGCCTGGGGAACACCCGTGGGAGCTACCCTCTCCTACGAGCAGTACTTC TRBJ2-7 TRBV30 - -
CASSQVYGGGYGYTF TGCGCCAGCAGCCAAGTCTACGGCGGAGGCTATGGCTACACCTTC TRBJ1-2 TRBV4-1 - -
CASSKALVGEINTGELFF TGTGCCAGCAGCAAAGCGCTCGTAGGAGAAATTAACACCGGGGAGCTGTTTTTT TRBJ2-2 TRBV21-1 - -
CSASYVYEQYF TGCAGTGCCTCCTATGTCTACGAGCAGTACTTC TRBJ2-7 TRBV20-1 few -
CASRFDRDRPLHF TGTGCCAGCAGATTTGACAGGGACAGACCCCTCCACTTT TRBJ1-6 TRBV28 - TRBD1
CASSPGQGVGEQYF TGTGCCAGCTCACCGGGACAGGGGGTTGGGGAGCAGTACTTC TRBJ2-7 TRBV18 once TRBD1
CASSPPRNTEAFF TGTGCCAGCAGCCCCCCTCGGAACACTGAAGCTTTCTTT TRBJ1-1 TRBV6-2/TRBV6-3 - -
CASSLGRNTGELFF TGTGCCAGCAGCTTAGGTAGAAACACCGGGGAGCTGTTTTTT TRBJ2-2 TRBV11-2 - -
CATSSRQGVDEQYF TGTGCCACCAGCAGTCGACAGGGTGTGGACGAGCAGTACTTC TRBJ2-7 TRBV15 few TRBD1
CASSIGPPTDTQYF TGTGCCAGTAGTATTGGGCCCCCCACAGATACGCAGTATTTT TRBJ2-3 TRBV19 - -
CASSLMSGSSYNEQFF TGTGCCAGCAGCTTAATGTCGGGGAGCTCCTACAATGAGCAGTTCTTC TRBJ2-1 TRBV7-3 - -
CAISRTGEREQYF TGTGCCATCAGCCGAACAGGGGAGAGGGAGCAGTACTTC TRBJ2-7 TRBV10-3 - TRBD1
CASSPWDRGWAFF TGTGCCAGCAGTCCCTGGGACAGGGGTTGGGCTTTCTTT TRBJ1-1 TRBV27 - TRBD1
CASSLVGGQHNSPLHF TGTGCCAGCAGCTTGGTAGGGGGACAACATAATTCACCCCTCCACTTT TRBJ1-6 TRBV5-8 - -
CAIAAGLSTDTQYF TGTGCCATCGCCGCAGGGTTAAGTACAGATACGCAGTATTTT TRBJ2-3 TRBV10-3 - -
CASSSGGSGYNEQFF TGTGCCAGCAGCAGCGGGGGGAGTGGGTACAATGAGCAGTTCTTC TRBJ2-1 TRBV11-2 - TRBD2
CASSFAVGNQPQHF TGTGCCAGCAGTTTCGCGGTGGGCAATCAGCCCCAGCATTTT TRBJ1-5 TRBV28 - -
CASSSTAGVSGEQFF TGCGCCAGCAGCTCGACGGCGGGAGTTTCAGGTGAGCAGTTCTTC TRBJ2-1 TRBV5-1 once TRBD2
CASTGGQQNNSPLHF TGTGCCAGCACCGGAGGACAGCAGAATAATTCACCCCTCCACTTT TRBJ1-6 TRBV6-6 - -